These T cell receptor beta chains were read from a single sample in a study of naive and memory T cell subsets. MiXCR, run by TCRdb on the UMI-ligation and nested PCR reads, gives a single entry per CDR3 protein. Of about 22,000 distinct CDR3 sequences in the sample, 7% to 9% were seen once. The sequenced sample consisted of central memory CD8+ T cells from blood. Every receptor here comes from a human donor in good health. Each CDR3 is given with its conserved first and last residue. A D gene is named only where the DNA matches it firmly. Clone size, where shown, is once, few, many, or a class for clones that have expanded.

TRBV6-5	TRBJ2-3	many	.	CASRGHPSTDTQYF	TGTGCCAGCCGAGGACACCCTAGCACAGATACGCAGTATTTT
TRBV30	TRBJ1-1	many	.	CAWNTRVMTVRANTEAFF	TGTGCCTGGAACACAAGAGTAATGACAGTCCGGGCGAACACTGAAGCTTTCTTT
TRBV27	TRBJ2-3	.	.	CASSFFTDTQYF	TGTGCCAGCAGTTTCTTCACAGATACGCAGTATTTT
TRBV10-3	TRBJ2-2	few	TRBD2	CAISELGGSFAGELFF	TGTGCCATCAGTGAGTTGGGCGGGAGCTTCGCCGGGGAGCTGTTTTTT
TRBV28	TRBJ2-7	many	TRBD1	CASSFPRDSSPYEQYF	TGTGCCAGCAGTTTTCCCCGGGACAGTTCCCCCTACGAGCAGTACTTC
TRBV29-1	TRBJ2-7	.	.	CSVHLLGEIDEQYF	TGCAGCGTACACCTGCTCGGGGAGATTGACGAGCAGTACTTC
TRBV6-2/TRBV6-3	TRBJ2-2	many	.	CASSYGETGELFF	TGTGCCAGCAGTTACGGAGAAACCGGGGAGCTGTTTTTT
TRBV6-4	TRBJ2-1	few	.	CASSAQGSSYNEQFF	TGTGCCAGCAGTGCGCAGGGGAGCTCCTACAATGAGCAGTTCTTC
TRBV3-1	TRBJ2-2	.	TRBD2	CASSQAASGRPRMMLGQLFF	TGTGCCAGCAGCCAAGCGGCCAGCGGGAGGCCAAGAATGATGTTAGGGCAACTGTTTTTT
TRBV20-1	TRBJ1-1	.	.	CSARDFDAEAFF	TGCAGTGCTAGAGATTTTGACGCTGAAGCTTTCTTT
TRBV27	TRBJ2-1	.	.	CASSDWTTHNEQFF	TGTGCCAGCAGTGACTGGACTACCCACAATGAGCAGTTCTTC
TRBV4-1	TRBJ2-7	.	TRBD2	CASSYTSGRSDEQYF	TGCGCCAGCAGCTACACTAGCGGGAGGTCCGACGAGCAGTACTTC
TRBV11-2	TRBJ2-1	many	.	CASSLTSVNEQFF	TGTGCCAGCAGCTTAACGAGCGTCAATGAGCAGTTCTTC
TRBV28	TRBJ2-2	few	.	CASTISRGGGELFF	TGTGCCAGCACCATTAGCAGGGGCGGCGGGGAGCTGTTTTTT
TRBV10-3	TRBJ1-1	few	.	CAISRLGTEAFF	TGTGCCATCAGCCGCCTCGGAACTGAAGCTTTCTTT
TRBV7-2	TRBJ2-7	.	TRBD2	CASSSSAGGPVEQYF	TGTGCCAGCAGCTCCTCAGCGGGAGGGCCGGTAGAGCAGTACTTC
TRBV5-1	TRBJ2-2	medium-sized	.	CASSAPGTGELFF	TGCGCCAGCAGCGCCCCGGGCACCGGGGAGCTGTTTTTT
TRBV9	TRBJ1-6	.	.	CASSAQGFNNSPLHF	TGTGCCAGCAGCGCTCAGGGGTTCAATAATTCACCCCTCCACTTT
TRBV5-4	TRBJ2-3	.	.	CASSLEPTDTQYF	TGTGCCAGCAGCCTGGAACCCACAGATACGCAGTATTTT
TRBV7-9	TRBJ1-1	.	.	CASSLGGRYENTEAFF	TGTGCCAGCAGCTTAGGTGGCAGGTACGAGAACACTGAAGCTTTCTTT
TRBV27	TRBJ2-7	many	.	CASGEGVYEQYF	TGTGCCAGCGGGGAAGGAGTCTACGAGCAGTACTTC
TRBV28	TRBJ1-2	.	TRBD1	CASSGPDRGYGYTF	TGTGCCAGCAGCGGGCCCGACAGGGGCTATGGCTACACCTTC
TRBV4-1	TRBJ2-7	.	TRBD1	CASSQDCETGCLQLREQYF	TGCGCCAGCAGCCAAGATTGTGAGACAGGGTGCCTTCAGCTAAGGGAGCAGTACTTC
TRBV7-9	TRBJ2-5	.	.	CASSPRAGLETQYF	TGTGCCAGCAGCCCTCGAGCAGGGCTCGAGACCCAGTACTTC
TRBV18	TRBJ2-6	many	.	CASSPNRYSSGANVLTF	TGTGCCAGCTCACCAAATCGGTACAGCTCTGGGGCCAACGTCCTGACTTTC
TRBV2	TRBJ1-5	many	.	CASSEILGGDVWQPQHF	TGTGCCAGCAGTGAAATCTTGGGAGGGGACGTGTGGCAGCCCCAGCATTTT
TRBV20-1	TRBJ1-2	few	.	CSAPLWTRPNYGYTF	TGCAGTGCCCCCCTGTGGACACGACCTAACTATGGCTACACCTTC
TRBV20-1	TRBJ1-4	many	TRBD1	CSVSLTGATNEKLFF	TGCAGTGTTTCTTTGACAGGGGCAACTAATGAAAAACTGTTTTTT
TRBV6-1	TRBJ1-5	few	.	CASMAGAGGQPQHF	TGTGCCAGCATGGCAGGGGCTGGTGGTCAGCCCCAGCATTTT
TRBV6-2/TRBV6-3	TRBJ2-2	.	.	CASTDGRTVEGTGELFF	TGTGCCAGCACTGATGGAAGGACAGTCGAGGGCACCGGGGAGCTGTTTTTT
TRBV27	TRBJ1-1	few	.	CASSLRTEEEAFF	TGTGCCAGCAGTTTAAGGACAGAGGAGGAAGCTTTCTTT
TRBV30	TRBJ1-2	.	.	CAWIDVRGPYDGYTF	TGTGCCTGGATCGACGTGCGGGGTCCATATGATGGCTACACCTTC
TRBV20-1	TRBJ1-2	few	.	CSARDGDYGYTF	TGCAGTGCTAGGGACGGTGACTATGGCTACACCTTC
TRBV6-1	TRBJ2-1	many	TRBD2	CASSDSSGAYNEQFF	TGTGCCAGCAGTGACTCTAGCGGGGCCTACAATGAGCAGTTCTTC
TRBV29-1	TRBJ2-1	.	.	CSVEDIWELLYNEQFF	TGCAGCGTTGAAGATATCTGGGAGCTCCTATACAATGAGCAGTTCTTC
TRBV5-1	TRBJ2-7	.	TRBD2	CASRLAGGPSYEQYF	TGCGCCAGCAGACTAGCGGGAGGGCCTTCCTACGAGCAGTACTTC
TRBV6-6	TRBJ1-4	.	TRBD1	CASSYTTGTGNEKLFF	TGTGCCAGCAGTTACACCACCGGGACAGGGAATGAAAAACTGTTTTTT
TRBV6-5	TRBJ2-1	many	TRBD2	CASTPQGGLADEQFF	TGTGCCAGCACCCCTCAGGGGGGACTAGCTGATGAGCAGTTCTTC
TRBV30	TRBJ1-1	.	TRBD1	CAWSTTGLNTEAFF	TGTGCCTGGAGTACGACAGGGCTGAACACTGAAGCTTTCTTT
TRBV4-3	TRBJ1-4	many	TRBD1	CASSQDGQGVEKLFF	TGCGCCAGCAGCCAAGATGGGCAGGGGGTTGAAAAACTGTTTTTT
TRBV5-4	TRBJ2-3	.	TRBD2	CASSSLAGTDTQYF	TGTGCCAGCAGCTCGTTAGCGGGAACAGATACGCAGTATTTT
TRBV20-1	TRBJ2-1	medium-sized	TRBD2	CSAMTVTSGRADYNEQFF	TGCAGTGCTATGACCGTGACTAGCGGGAGAGCAGATTACAATGAGCAGTTCTTC
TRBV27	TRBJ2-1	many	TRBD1	CASRPGQGNNEQFF	TGTGCCAGCAGACCGGGACAGGGAAACAATGAGCAGTTCTTC
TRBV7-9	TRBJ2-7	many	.	CASSSDYEQYF	TGTGCCAGCAGCTCCGACTACGAGCAGTACTTC
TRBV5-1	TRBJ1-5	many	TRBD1	CASSLGPDRGLQPQHF	TGCGCCAGCAGCTTGGGTCCGGACAGGGGACTTCAGCCCCAGCATTTT
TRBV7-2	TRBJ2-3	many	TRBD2	CASSLNAGGTDTQYF	TGTGCCAGCAGCTTAAACGCGGGAGGGACAGATACGCAGTATTTT
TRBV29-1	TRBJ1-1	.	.	CSVPLRGNTEAFF	TGCAGCGTTCCTCTCAGGGGGAACACTGAAGCTTTCTTT